These 15 T cell receptor beta chains share one sample of origin, sequenced in a study of cytomegalovirus exposure and HLA in healthy donors. Primers included in the PCR were 60 Vbeta and 13 Jbeta primers. Sequencing used immunoSEQ multiplex PCR; TCRdb keeps in-frame clones, though not all of them. The sample has 200,000 to 250,000 clones, approximately 82% seen once. What was sequenced was PBMCs. The receptors were gathered from a woman between 40 and 55 years old in good health and CMV-seronegative.

The chain carries TRBV5-4 and TRBJ1-2; D gene ambiguous. Trimming stripped 6 bases from V and 8 bases from J, with 20 bases between. The CDR3 contains 14 residues. Germline CDR1 SGHNT, CDR2 YYREEE (reference sequence). The CDR3 DNA follows: TGTGCCAGCAACCCGCCCCAGGATCTACGGGGCTACACCTTC. This codes for CASNPPQDLRGYTF.

In its sample, this clone was seen once. V and J are TRBV19 and TRBJ2-1, with D tentatively TRBD2 (6 bases). The CDR3 has 15 residues. Trimming removed 6 bases at V and 3 bases at J, with 15 bases between. Germline V CDR1 and CDR2: LNHDA, SQIVND (reference sequence). Here the CDR3 DNA reads TGTGCCAGTAGATCCCTAGGCGGGGTCTACAATGAGCAGTTCTTC. Its translation is CASRSLGGVYNEQFF.

The CDR3 DNA is TGTGCCAGCTCCCTCCAATCAGGGGAAGAGACCCAGTACTTC. The encoded protein is CASSLQSGEETQYF. J is TRBJ2-5 and V is TRBV18, with D tentatively TRBD1 (6 bases). V was cut by 6 bases and J by 3 bases, with 14 bases left in between. Germline V gene data show CDR1 as KGHSH and CDR2 as LQKENI. The CDR3 length is 14 residues.

The chain joins TRBV5-3 to TRBJ2-7; the D gene is possibly TRBD2 (6 bases). TRBV5-3 is known as an ORF, though its function is uncertain. With 4 bases removed from V and 4 bases from J, the gap between germline ends came to 15 bases. This CDR3 has 14 residues. This CDR3 is CARSQRAGFYEQYF. DNA for the CDR3: TGTGCCAGAAGCCAGCGGGCAGGGTTTTACGAGCAGTACTTC.

V gene TRBV5-1 combines with J gene TRBJ2-3; 10 bases agree with TRBD1. The CDR3 extends over 17 amino acids. Germline loops: CDR1 SGHRS, CDR2 YFSETQ. Trimming took 3 bases from V and 4 from J; bases not matched to a gene: 11. CDR3 loop: CASSYPSGTGVADTQYF. CDR3 sequence (DNA): TGCGCCAGCAGCTACCCGTCGGGGACAGGGGTCGCAGATACGCAGTATTTT.

The J gene is TRBJ2-2, the V gene TRBV5-1; possibly TRBD1 for D (5 bases). The V end was cut by 3 bases, the J end by 4 bases, with 7 bases between. This CDR3 region has 13 residues. In germline, CDR1 is SGHRS, CDR2 YFSETQ. The chain's CDR3 is CASSSRGTGELFF. CDR3 nucleotide sequence: TGCGCCAGCAGCTCAAGGGGCACCGGGGAGCTGTTTTTT.

The V gene is TRBV27, the J gene TRBJ1-2, with TRBD1 matching 7 bases. Trimming removed 2 bases from V and 5 bases from J; junction bases left unmatched: 5. The CDR3 is made up of 14 amino acids. Germline V gene lookup returns CDR1 MNHEY and CDR2 SMNVEV (reference sequence). In DNA, the CDR3 is TGTGCCAGCAGTTTAGGAGGGACAGCTTATGGCTACACCTTC. Amino acids: CASSLGGTAYGYTF.

This clone was seen once. V is TRBV28 and J is TRBJ1-3; maybe TRBD1 (5 bases). The CDR3 is 14 residues long. Per the germline V gene, CDR1 is MDHEN and CDR2 is SYDVKM. The V end lost 6 bases, the J end lost 4 bases, and 13 bases lay between the germline ends. This chain's CDR3 is CASSLSRAGNTIYF. DNA of the CDR3: TGTGCCAGCAGCCTTAGCAGGGCAGGAAACACCATATATTTT.

The chain has TRBV27 and TRBJ2-5, with TRBD2 identical over 11 bases. Trimming removed 10 bases from V and 5 bases from J; junction bases left unmatched: 6. CDR1 and CDR2 (germline): MNHEY, SMNVEV (reference sequence). The CDR3 totals 13 residues. The CDR3 spells CATKTSGVETQYF. In nucleotides, the CDR3 is TGTGCCACCAAGACTAGCGGGGTGGAGACCCAGTACTTC.

This clone has a handful of counts. The V call is TRBV4-1, the J call TRBJ2-1, with 9 bases aligning to TRBD2. CDR3 length: 13 residues. V was clipped by 1 base and J by 9 bases; unmatched bases: 1. CDR1 and CDR2 (germline): MGHRA, YSYEKL. CDR3 residues: CASSQASGAEQFF. CDR3 sequence (DNA): TGCGCCAGCAGCCAAGCTAGCGGGGCTGAGCAGTTCTTC.

Only one count was recorded for this clone. V gene TRBV11-1 combines with J gene TRBJ2-7, with D tentatively TRBD1 (5 bases). The CDR3 is 13 amino acids. Deletions cut 2 bases from V and 9 bases from J, with 14 bases between. From germline, CDR1 is SGHAT and CDR2 FQDESV (reference sequence). The CDR3 DNA sequence: TGTGCCAGCAGCTTAAGGGGCAGGCATGGGCAGTACTTC. Translation gives CASSLRGRHGQYF.

This rearrangement joins TRBV2 to TRBJ1-1; D is uncertain. V was shortened by 11 bases and J by 1 base, with 14 bases between the two germline ends. The CDR3 runs to 13 residues. Germline V gives CDR1 SNHLY, CDR2 FYNNEI. CDR3 region: CALGPGTNTEAFF. The CDR3 DNA reads TGTGCCCTAGGTCCTGGAACGAACACTGAAGCTTTCTTT.

This chain links TRBV18 with TRBJ1-1, with D possibly being TRBD1 (6 bases). Germline V CDR1 and CDR2: KGHSH, LQKENI. The CDR3 has 16 amino acids. With 6 bases removed from V and 3 bases from J, the gap between germline ends came to 20 bases. The chain's CDR3 is CASSPMTGISDTEAFF. The CDR3 DNA sequence: TGTGCCAGCTCCCCCATGACAGGAATTTCTGACACTGAAGCTTTCTTT.

The sample holds a few counts of this clone. The chain uses TRBV4-1 and TRBJ2-6; 7 bases match TRBD2. The CDR3 extends over 16 amino acids. Per germline, CDR1 MGHRA and CDR2 YSYEKL. Trimming removed 4 bases from V and 2 bases from J; junction bases left unmatched: 5. Here the CDR3 DNA reads TGCGCCAGCAGCCGGGAGCGGGGAACTGGGGCCAACGTCCTGACTTTC. This translates into CASSRERGTGANVLTF.

The chain links TRBV15 to TRBJ2-7; 8 positions match TRBD1. This CDR3 has 19 amino acids. In germline, CDR1 is LNHNV, CDR2 YYDKDF (reference sequence). With 1 base clipped from V and 1 base from J, the junction kept 15 bases outside the gene matches. Here the CDR3 reads CATSRAFPPGGVKSYEQYF. The DNA for the CDR3 is TGTGCCACCAGCAGAGCGTTTCCGCCAGGGGGCGTTAAGTCCTACGAGCAGTACTTC.